This T cell receptor beta chain was recovered during a study of cytomegalovirus exposure and HLA in healthy donors (dated by TCRdb to the late 2010s). As for the study more broadly: The 666 repertoires of the first cohort and the approximately 110 validation repertoires were produced on the same platform, according to a later analysis. Besides the first cohort of hundreds of subjects, a separate validation cohort made up of around 120 different subjects was used. The aim of the study was to test whether cataloging public T cell receptors could identify signatures of past pathogen exposure. To predict cytomegalovirus infection status, the study combined high-throughput TCR immunosequencing, statistical association of individual TCRs with disease status, and machine learning.

This clone appeared a single time. No antigen is known for it. No base qualities exist here, and no much larger clone lies one base off it. Cut back by 3 bases and 4 bases, the V and J ends lie 19 bases apart. The CDR3 holds 16 amino acids from the cysteine to the phenylalanine. The CDR3 DNA has 48 bases and is translated from base 1. In the germline V gene (reference sequence), CDR1 corresponds to LNHDA and CDR2 to SQIVND. What the research found in general, with its limitations: Across donors, most TCR sequences were observed very rarely, whereas some public TCRs were present in many individuals. A later analysis lacked HLA typing for the validation cohort, so it scored co-occurrence in that cohort across all 120 or so repertoires. The classifier was reported to diagnose cytomegalovirus status with high specificity and sensitivity in both the original cohort and the validation cohort. Subsequent analysis determined that TCRs grouped into clusters in the first cohort also showed a tendency toward co-occurrence across the 120 or so validation repertoires, and approximately 94% of cluster scores exceeded 0. The authors suggested that the approach could potentially be generalized to other disease states and immunological phenotypes. The study listed 170 or so TCR beta chains as associated with cytomegalovirus. In vitro tests confirmed that a few of the cytomegalovirus-associated TCR beta chains recognize cytomegalovirus antigens.

The donors belonged to the validation cohort of over a hundred subjects, which was separate from the roughly 700-subject first cohort. Preparation of the library involved the immunoSEQ multiplex PCR assay. Under the source paper's analysis protocol: A statistical classification framework was developed to diagnose cytomegalovirus status using the catalog of TCR beta chain sequences. The immuneACCESS repertoire file appears here via TCRdb, limited to in-frame rearrangements. These files lack a portion of the clones; in checked studies, under half of the deficit traces to unresolved V genes, and the cause of the others is not known. The DNA gave D and trimming, while V, J and clone size come from that table. This sample lists 89,000 or so clones; approximately 93% were detected once. The biggest ten clones account for around 1.1% of the sample.

The sequence came from a young woman in good health and CMV-seropositive. In this chain, TRBV19 is recombined with TRBJ2-7, with no reliable assignment of the D segment. Sequences were obtained from PBMCs. The CDR3: CASSIKARTTFYEQYF. The DNA is TGTGCCAGTAGTATTAAGGCTAGAACTACCTTTTACGAGCAGTACTTC.